The clone carrying this TCR beta chain was seen many times. Its matching antigen is unknown. The source of the sample is a study of CD8 T cells in ankylosing spondylitis. Findings and caveats of the study: A TCR beta motif of several highly homologous variants seemed to mark ankylosing spondylitis blood. Peripheral blood held disease-linked clones only at relatively low frequency, and these were CD8+.

V shed 0 bases and J shed 4 bases, with 9 bases lying between them. Germline CDR1 is DFQATT and CDR2 is SNEGSKA (reference sequence). The CDR3 consists of 13 residues. Generation of TCR beta libraries employed quantitative 5'-RACE incorporating molecular barcodes. Via MiXCR, TCRdb re-called the 5' RACE reads, giving one row per CDR3 protein. The table shows more than 650,000 distinct CDR3 sequences, with around 11% occurring only once. Sequenced: blood, either unsorted or a sorted T cell fraction (not recorded which). The J gene is TRBJ1-1, the V gene TRBV20-1; D possibly corresponds to TRBD1 (6 bases). The source is a male donor with ankylosing spondylitis. The CDR3 DNA is TGCAGTGCTAGAGACGGGGGCTTCACTGAAGCTTTCTTT. This gives the protein CSARDGGFTEAFF.